A selection of T cell receptor beta chains follows, all from one sample in a study of response to subunit inactivated influenza vaccine. Each CDR3 protein is one row after TCRdb ran MiXCR on the RT-PCR reads. The table shows fewer than 650,000 distinct CDR3 sequences, with about an eighth occurring only once. The starting material was PBMCs from blood, obtained about 40 days after vaccination. Every receptor here comes from a man aged 50-59 years who received an inactivated influenza vaccine. CDR3s include the opening cysteine and the closing phenylalanine or tryptophan. Fields, in order: D gene, V gene, J gene, clone size, CDR3 protein, CDR3 DNA. D genes are given only for firm matches. For some rows the clone size is stated as once, few or many, or as a class when expanded; others skip it.

>TRBD1|TRBV10-3|TRBJ2-7|few
CAISESVQGAYEQYF
TGTGCCATCAGTGAGTCGGTGCAGGGGGCCTACGAGCAGTACTTC
>TRBD1|TRBV20-1|TRBJ1-1|NA
CTATSAGGLHTEAFF
TGCACTGCCACCTCTGCAGGGGGTTTGCACACTGAAGCTTTCTTT
>TRBD2|TRBV11-3|TRBJ2-1|few
CASSPSSLAGNNEQFF
TGTGCCAGCAGCCCCTCTTCACTAGCGGGGAACAATGAGCAGTTCTTC
>NA|TRBV5-1|TRBJ2-1|NA
CASSLGGNLLTIGEQFF
TGCGCCAGCAGCTTGGGAGGGAATCTACTTACAATCGGTGAGCAGTTCTTC
>NA|TRBV29-1|TRBJ2-3|few
CSVDQGGDTQYF
TGCAGCGTTGACCAGGGCGGGGATACGCAGTATTTT
>TRBD2|TRBV12-3/TRBV12-4|TRBJ2-5|few
CASSGTSGGEETQYF
TGTGCCAGCAGCGGGACTAGCGGGGGGGAAGAGACCCAGTACTTC
>TRBD1|TRBV20-1|TRBJ2-4|NA
CCARDRLGDRVTNIQYF
TGCTGTGCTAGAGATCGCTTAGGGGACAGGGTCACAAACATTCAGTACTTC
>NA|TRBV5-1|TRBJ1-2|few
CASSESGSAAGYTF
TGCGCCAGCAGTGAGTCTGGGTCCGCAGCTGGCTACACCTTC
>TRBD2|TRBV3-1|TRBJ2-5|NA
CASSQGVAGGQETQYF
TGTGCCAGCAGCCAAGGGGTAGCGGGAGGGCAAGAGACCCAGTACTTC
>NA|TRBV28|TRBJ1-1|many
CASSPRGGVDTEAFF
TGTGCCAGCAGTCCTAGGGGGGGCGTGGACACTGAAGCTTTCTTT
>NA|TRBV7-9|TRBJ1-1|few
CASSPVYGTEAFF
TGTGCCAGCAGTCCCGTGTACGGCACTGAAGCTTTCTTT
>NA|TRBV9|TRBJ1-3|NA
CASSVAAQPGNTIYF
TGTGCCAGCAGCGTAGCCGCCCAACCTGGAAACACCATATATTTT
>TRBD2|TRBV27|TRBJ2-3|few
CASSPRLGLAKTDTQYF
TGTGCCAGCAGTCCTAGACTCGGACTAGCAAAAACAGATACGCAGTATTTT
>TRBD2|TRBV20-1|TRBJ2-1|NA
CSAEGLAASSYNEQFF
TGCAGTGCTGAGGGACTAGCGGCCAGCTCCTACAATGAGCAGTTCTTC
>TRBD2|TRBV5-1|TRBJ2-3|NA
CASSADIAGGTDTQYF
TGCGCCAGCAGCGCCGATATAGCGGGGGGCACAGATACGCAGTATTTT
>NA|TRBV12-3/TRBV12-4|TRBJ2-5|NA
CASSLQAYQETQYF
TGTGCCAGCAGTTTACAAGCGTACCAAGAGACCCAGTACTTC
>TRBD1|TRBV20-1|TRBJ2-5|NA
CSAVGGQGRGETQYF
TGCAGTGCTGTGGGTGGACAGGGCAGGGGGGAGACCCAGTACTTC
>NA|TRBV7-9|TRBJ1-4|many
CASSFIVEKLFF
TGTGCCAGCAGCTTTATTGTAGAAAAACTGTTTTTT
>NA|TRBV10-3|TRBJ1-2|many
CAISRQDFNYGYTF
TGTGCCATCAGCCGACAGGACTTTAACTATGGCTACACCTTC
>NA|TRBV7-9|TRBJ1-2|NA
CASSLSGTYGYTF
TGTGCCAGCAGCTTGTCAGGAACCTATGGCTACACCTTC
>NA|TRBV5-1|TRBJ2-7|few
CASSPGRSSYEQYF
TGCGCCAGCAGCCCGGGACGGAGCTCCTACGAGCAGTACTTC
>TRBD1|TRBV29-1|TRBJ2-7|many
CSVRTGVEQYF
TGCAGCGTAAGGACAGGGGTCGAGCAGTACTTC
>NA|TRBV28|TRBJ1-5|few
CASSSIWGDSWNQPQHF
TGTGCCAGCAGTTCAATATGGGGGGACTCTTGGAATCAGCCCCAGCATTTT